This T cell receptor (beta chain) derives from a study of shared clonotypes between healthy human individuals (TCRdb year 2020). For the study in its entirety: A couple of women and a few men aged 18 to 49 years were included in the cohort. For each donor, three plates each were used for CD4 naive and CD4 memory, two plates were used for CD8 naive, and one plate was used for CD8 memory. To estimate repertoire size and how much clonotypes are shared between individuals, the study performed deep sequencing of blood TCR repertoires from roughly five healthy adults. Libraries were prepared and TCR repertoires were sequenced by different laboratories using diverse techniques, in order to increase sequencing depth and limit assay-specific biases. Leukapheresis yielded between about 0.94 and 9 billion PBMCs per donor.

The germline V gene (reference sequence) sets CDR1 to SGHNT and CDR2 to YYREEE. The CDR3 runs 15 residues from the cysteine to the phenylalanine. Only CDR3 DNA is held: 45 bases, read in frame from base 1. Trimming takes 0 bases off V and 4 bases off J; junction bases not matched to a gene: 4. General findings and caveats noted by the study authors: Sampling was restricted to blood, and TCR repertoires in tissue are likely to differ from TCR repertoires in blood. Naive subsets generally had larger estimated clonotype richness than memory subsets did. Based on pairwise subsampling, the degree of clonotype sharing among donors was expected to be affected by sequencing depth. The small number of donors limited the genetic and exposure-history diversity represented. Compared with non-shared clonotypes, the clonotypes found in all four sorted-subset donors had higher generation probabilities. Incomplete sequencing was indicated by rarefaction of sorted-subset datasets, despite the large sequencing depth. Across several donors, about 5% of naive CD4, approximately 3.6% of naive CD8, around 2.1% of memory CD4, and about 0.44% of memory CD8 clonotypes were shared.

This clone was recorded once. It has no known antigen specificity. Per-base qualities were not stored, and no clone one base away is much larger. Other DNA sequences within the sample encode an identical CDR3. Healthy HIV-negative adults with no recently reported acute infections or vaccinations were included as donors. Every donor was a Caucasian adult residing in Nashville, Tennessee, USA. CD4+ T cells were enriched through magnetic negative selection, after which naive cells were positively selected on CD45RA and the remaining negative fraction served as the memory subset. Blood was collected by leukapheresis, and PBMCs were isolated by Ficoll-Histopaque density gradient centrifugation and then cryopreserved in liquid nitrogen vapor phase. Analytical flow cytometry was used to check the purity and quantity of every magnetically sorted T cell population. Each sorted fraction had its genomic DNA isolated and then quantified by UV absorbance on a Nanodrop 2000c.

Using the deep immunoSEQ assay, TCR CDR3 regions were amplified from genomic DNA by multiplex PCR. Genomic DNA extracted from each cell subset was distributed evenly over all wells of several immunoSEQ 96-well plates, and each plate served as one replicate. For sorted subsets, each replicate PCR was loaded with approximately 0.2 ug genomic DNA, equivalent to 25,000 to 35,000 T cell genomes. Purified libraries were quantified with a Qubit 3.0 fluorometer, sized on a Bioanalyzer 2100, and re-quantified with the KAPA Library Quantification kit. Every immunoSEQ 96-well plate was sequenced on a dedicated single-read 150-cycle Illumina NextSeq 550 flow cell. Turning to the authors' computational methods: Because the immunoSEQ output held only junctional sequences and lacked quality scores, the filtering could not match the filtering applied to full-length reads. To assign V/J genes and CDR3, sequences were annotated using PyIR, a Python wrapper for IgBLAST v1.9, with IMGT germline references. Reads were removed for weak V/J assignments (E-value above 1e-6), missing CDR3, stop codons, out-of-frame junctions, or ambiguous translated residues. V3J clonotypes were defined as sequences sharing the same inferred V gene, J gene, and CDR3 amino acid sequence. The percentage overlap between two repertoires was calculated by dividing the number of shared unique clonotypes by the size of the smaller repertoire. RTK rarefaction, the Chao1 estimator, and Recon v2.1 estimates of unobserved clonotypes were used to assess repertoire richness. OLGA was used to compute generation probabilities for all TCRbeta clonotypes that the gDNA method yielded from several donors. As stored in TCRdb, this immuneACCESS dataset retains in-frame rearrangements with V and J assigned. A fraction of the clones does not appear; measured against another copy, unresolved V genes explain less than half of the discrepancy, and the remainder lacks a known reason. D and trimming come from the DNA, and the V and J calls and clone size come from that table. The sample table lists some 1.4 million clones, around 95% of them with a count of one. 0.95% to 1.5% of the sample is taken by the ten largest.

The sequencing input was naive CD4+ T cells sorted from blood. The cell subset or site label for this specimen denotes: CD45RA+ positively selected. This clonotype was sampled from a young man in good health. The V and J genes are TRBV5-4 and TRBJ2-7; 10 central nucleotides agree with TRBD2. In nucleotides, the sequence is TGTGCCAGCAGCTTGGAACTAGCGGGAACTTACGAGCAGTACTTC. Its product reads: CASSLELAGTYEQYF.